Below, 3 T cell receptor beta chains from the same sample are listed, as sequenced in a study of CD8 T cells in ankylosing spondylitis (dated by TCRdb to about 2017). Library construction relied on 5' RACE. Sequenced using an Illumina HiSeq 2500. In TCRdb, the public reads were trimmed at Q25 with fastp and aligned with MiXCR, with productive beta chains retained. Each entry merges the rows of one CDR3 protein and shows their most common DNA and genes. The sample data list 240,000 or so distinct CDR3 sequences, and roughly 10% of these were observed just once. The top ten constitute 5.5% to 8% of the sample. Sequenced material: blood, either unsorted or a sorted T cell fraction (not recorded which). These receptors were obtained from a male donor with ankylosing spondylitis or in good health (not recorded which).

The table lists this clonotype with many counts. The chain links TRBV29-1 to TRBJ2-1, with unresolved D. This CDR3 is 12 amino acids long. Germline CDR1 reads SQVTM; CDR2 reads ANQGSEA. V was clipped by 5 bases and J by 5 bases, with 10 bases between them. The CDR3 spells CSVKPADNEQFF. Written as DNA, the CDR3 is TGCAGCGTTAAACCCGCAGACAATGAGCAGTTCTTC.

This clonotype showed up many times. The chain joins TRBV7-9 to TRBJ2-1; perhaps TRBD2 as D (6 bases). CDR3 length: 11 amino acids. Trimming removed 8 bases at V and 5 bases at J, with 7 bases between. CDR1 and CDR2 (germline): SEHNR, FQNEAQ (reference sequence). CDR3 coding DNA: TGTGCCAGCCGCGGGGACAATGAGCAGTTCTTC. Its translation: CASRGDNEQFF.

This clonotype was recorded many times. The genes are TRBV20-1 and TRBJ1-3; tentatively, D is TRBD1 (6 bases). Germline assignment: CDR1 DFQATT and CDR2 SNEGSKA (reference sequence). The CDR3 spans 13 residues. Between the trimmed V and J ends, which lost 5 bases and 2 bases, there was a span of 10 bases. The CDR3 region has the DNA TGCAGTGCTCCCCGGGACACTGGAAACACCATATATTTT. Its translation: CSAPRDTGNTIYF.